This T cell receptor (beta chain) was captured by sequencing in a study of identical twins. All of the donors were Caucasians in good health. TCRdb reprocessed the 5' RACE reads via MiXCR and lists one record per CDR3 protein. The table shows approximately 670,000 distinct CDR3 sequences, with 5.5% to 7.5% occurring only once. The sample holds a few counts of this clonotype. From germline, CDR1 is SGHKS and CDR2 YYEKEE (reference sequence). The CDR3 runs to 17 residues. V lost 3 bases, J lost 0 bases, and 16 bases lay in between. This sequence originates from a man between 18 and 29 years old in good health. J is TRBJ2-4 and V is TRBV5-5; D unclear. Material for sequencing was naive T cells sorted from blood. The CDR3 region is CASSSDESLLAKNIQYF. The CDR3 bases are TGTGCCAGCAGCTCGGACGAGTCCCTTCTAGCCAAAAACATTCAGTACTTC.